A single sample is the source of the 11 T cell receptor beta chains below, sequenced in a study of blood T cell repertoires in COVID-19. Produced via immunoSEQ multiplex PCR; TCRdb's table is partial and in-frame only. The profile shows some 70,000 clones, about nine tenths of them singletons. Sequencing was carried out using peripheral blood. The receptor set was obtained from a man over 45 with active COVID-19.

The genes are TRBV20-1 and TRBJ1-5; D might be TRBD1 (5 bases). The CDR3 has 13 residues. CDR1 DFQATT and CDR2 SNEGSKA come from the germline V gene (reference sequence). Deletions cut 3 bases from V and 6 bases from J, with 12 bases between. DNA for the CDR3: TGCAGTGCTAGTATAGGGGCGAGTCAGCCCCAGCATTTT. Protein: CSASIGASQPQHF.

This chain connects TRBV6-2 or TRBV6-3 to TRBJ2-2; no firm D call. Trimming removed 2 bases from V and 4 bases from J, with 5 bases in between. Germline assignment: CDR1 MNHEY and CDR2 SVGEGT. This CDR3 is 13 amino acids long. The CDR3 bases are TGTGCCAGCAGTTACCTCGGCACCGGGGAGCTGTTTTTT. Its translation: CASSYLGTGELFF.

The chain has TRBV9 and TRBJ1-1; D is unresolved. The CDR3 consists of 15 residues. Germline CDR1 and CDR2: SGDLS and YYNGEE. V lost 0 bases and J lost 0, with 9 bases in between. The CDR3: CASSVGGTMNTEAFF. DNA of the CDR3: TGTGCCAGCAGCGTAGGTGGCACCATGAACACTGAAGCTTTCTTT. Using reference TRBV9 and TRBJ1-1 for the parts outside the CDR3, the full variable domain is DSGVTQTPKHLITATGQRVTLRCSPRSGDLSVYWYQQSLDQGLQFLIQYYNGEERAKGNILERFSAQQFPDLHSELNLSSLELGDSALYFCASSVGGTMNTEAFFGQGTRLTVV.

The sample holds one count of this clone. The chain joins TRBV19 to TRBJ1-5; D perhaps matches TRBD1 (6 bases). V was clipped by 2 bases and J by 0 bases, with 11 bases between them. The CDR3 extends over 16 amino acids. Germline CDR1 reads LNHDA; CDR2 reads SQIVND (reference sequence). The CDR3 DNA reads TGTGCCAGTAGTATAAGGACAGCTTATAGCAATCAGCCCCAGCATTTT. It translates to CASSIRTAYSNQPQHF.

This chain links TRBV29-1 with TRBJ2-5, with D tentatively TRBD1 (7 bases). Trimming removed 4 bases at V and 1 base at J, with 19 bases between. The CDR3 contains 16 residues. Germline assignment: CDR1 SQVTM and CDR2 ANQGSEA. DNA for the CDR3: TGCAGCGTTGTCCCGACCCAGGGGGGCGTCCAAGAGACCCAGTACTTC. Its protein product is CSVVPTQGGVQETQYF.

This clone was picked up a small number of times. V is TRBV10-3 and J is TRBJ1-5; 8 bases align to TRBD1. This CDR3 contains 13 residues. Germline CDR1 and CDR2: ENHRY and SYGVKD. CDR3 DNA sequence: TGTGGAGCAGGGGGCGGCCAGCATCAGCCCCAGCATTTT. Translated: CGAGGGQHQPQHF.

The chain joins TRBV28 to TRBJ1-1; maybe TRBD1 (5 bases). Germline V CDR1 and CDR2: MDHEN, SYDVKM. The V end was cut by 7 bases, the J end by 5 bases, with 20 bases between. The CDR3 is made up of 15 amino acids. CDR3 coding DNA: TGTGCCAGCAACCACCTGGGGGGGACGGGGACTGAAGCTTTCTTT. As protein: CASNHLGGTGTEAFF.

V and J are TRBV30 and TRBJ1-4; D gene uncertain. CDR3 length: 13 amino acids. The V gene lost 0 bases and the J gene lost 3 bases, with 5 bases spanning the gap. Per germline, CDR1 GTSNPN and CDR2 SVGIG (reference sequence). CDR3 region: CAWSVRANEKLFF. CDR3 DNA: TGTGCCTGGAGTGTCCGAGCTAATGAAAAACTGTTTTTT.

The CDR3 protein is CASSHLSGSETQYF. The CDR3 DNA is TGCGCCAGCAGCCACCTGAGCGGTTCGGAGACCCAGTACTTC. This sequence joins TRBV4-1 and TRBJ2-5; TRBD2 might be the D (5 bases). The germline V gene encodes CDR1 MGHRA and CDR2 YSYEKL. With 3 bases removed from V and 5 bases from J, the gap between germline ends came to 13 bases. CDR3 length: 14 amino acids.

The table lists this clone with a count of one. This CDR3 is CSTNAGNYGYTF. CDR3 sequence (DNA): TGCAGCACCAATGCCGGGAACTATGGCTACACCTTC. The chain is built from TRBV29-1 and TRBJ1-2, with D unclear. The germline CDR1 and CDR2 sequences are SQVTM and ANQGSEA. Trimming pared 8 bases from V and 2 bases from J, leaving 12 bases between. The CDR3 loop spans 12 amino acids.

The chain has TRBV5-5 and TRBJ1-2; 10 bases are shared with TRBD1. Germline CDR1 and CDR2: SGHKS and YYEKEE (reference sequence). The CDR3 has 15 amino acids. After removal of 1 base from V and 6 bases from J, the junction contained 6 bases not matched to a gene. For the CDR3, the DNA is TGTGCCAGCAGCTTGATGGGACAGGGGAGGGATGGCTACACCTTC. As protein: CASSLMGQGRDGYTF.